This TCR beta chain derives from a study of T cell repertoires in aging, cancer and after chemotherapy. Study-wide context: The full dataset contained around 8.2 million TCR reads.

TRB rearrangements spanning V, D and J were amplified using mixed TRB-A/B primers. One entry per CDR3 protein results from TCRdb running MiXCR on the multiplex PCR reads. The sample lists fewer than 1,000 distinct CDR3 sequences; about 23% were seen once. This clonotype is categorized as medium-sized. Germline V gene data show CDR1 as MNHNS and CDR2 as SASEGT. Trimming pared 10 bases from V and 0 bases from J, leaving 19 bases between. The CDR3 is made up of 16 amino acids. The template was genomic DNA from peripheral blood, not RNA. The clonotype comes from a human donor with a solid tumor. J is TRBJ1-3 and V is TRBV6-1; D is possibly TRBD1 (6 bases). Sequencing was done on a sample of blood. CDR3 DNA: TGTGCCACAGAGGACAGCTATTCTCACTCTGGAAACACCATATATTTT. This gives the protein CATEDSYSHSGNTIYF.